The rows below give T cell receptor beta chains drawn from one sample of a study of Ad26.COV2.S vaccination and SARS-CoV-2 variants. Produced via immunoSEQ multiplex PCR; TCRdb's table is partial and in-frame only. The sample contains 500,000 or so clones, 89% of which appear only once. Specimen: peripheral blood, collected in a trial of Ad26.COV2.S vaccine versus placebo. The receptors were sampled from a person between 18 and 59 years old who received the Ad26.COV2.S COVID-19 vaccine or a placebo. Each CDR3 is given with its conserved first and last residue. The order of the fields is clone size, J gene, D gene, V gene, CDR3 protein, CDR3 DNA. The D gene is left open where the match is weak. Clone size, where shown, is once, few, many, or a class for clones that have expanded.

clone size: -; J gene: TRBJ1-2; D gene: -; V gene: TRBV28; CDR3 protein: CASSYDSYYGYTF; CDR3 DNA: TGTGCCAGCAGTTACGACAGTTACTATGGCTACACCTTC
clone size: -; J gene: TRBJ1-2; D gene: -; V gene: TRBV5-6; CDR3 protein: CASSREIANYGYTF; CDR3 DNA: TGTGCCAGCAGCCGGGAGATAGCTAACTATGGCTACACCTTC
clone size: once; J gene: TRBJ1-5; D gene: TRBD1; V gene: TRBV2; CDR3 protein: CASSPLTGGTEPQHF; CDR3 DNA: TGTGCCAGCTCCCCCCTGACAGGGGGTACCGAGCCCCAGCATTTT
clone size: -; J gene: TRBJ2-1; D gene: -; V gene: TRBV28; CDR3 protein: CATSRSPSYNEQFF; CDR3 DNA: TGTGCCACCTCGAGGAGCCCCTCCTACAATGAGCAGTTCTTC
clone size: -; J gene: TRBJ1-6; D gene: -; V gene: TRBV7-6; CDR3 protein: CASSVDGPNSPLHF; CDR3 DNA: TGTGCCAGCAGCGTGGACGGCCCCAATTCACCCCTCCACTTT
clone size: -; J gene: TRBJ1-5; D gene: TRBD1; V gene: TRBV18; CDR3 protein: CASSPQRDRGRQPQHF; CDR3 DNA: TGTGCCAGCTCACCACAAAGGGACAGGGGACGTCAGCCCCAGCATTTT
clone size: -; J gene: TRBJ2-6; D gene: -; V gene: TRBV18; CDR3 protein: CASSPTSGAGANVLTF; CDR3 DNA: TGTGCCAGCTCACCCACCTCTGGGGCTGGGGCCAACGTCCTGACTTTC
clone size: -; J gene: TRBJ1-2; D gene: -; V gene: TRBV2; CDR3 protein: CASTETFGYTF; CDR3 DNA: TGTGCCAGCACCGAAACATTTGGCTACACCTTC
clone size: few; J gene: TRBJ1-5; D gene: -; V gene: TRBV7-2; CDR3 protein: CASSLFVRDQPQHF; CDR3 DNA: TGTGCCAGCAGCTTATTTGTCAGGGATCAGCCCCAGCATTTT
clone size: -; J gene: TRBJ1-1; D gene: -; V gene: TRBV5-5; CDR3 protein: CASLRFMNTEAFF; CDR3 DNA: TGTGCCAGCCTGCGGTTCATGAACACTGAAGCTTTCTTT
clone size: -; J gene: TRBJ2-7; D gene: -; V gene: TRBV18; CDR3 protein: CASSPEPTYEQYF; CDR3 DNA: TGTGCCAGCTCACCGGAGCCCACCTACGAGCAGTACTTC
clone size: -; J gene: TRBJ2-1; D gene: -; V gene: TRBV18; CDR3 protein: CASSPYREKNEQFF; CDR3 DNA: TGTGCCAGCTCACCTTACAGGGAAAAAAATGAGCAGTTCTTC
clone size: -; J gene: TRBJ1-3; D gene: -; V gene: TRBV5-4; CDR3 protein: CASSLLGGNTIYF; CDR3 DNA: TGTGCCAGCAGCTTGTTAGGTGGAAACACCATATATTTT
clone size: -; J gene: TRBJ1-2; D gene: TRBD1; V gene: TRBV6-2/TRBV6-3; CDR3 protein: CASSYDRDYGYTF; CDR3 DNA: TGTGCCAGCAGTTACGACAGGGACTATGGCTACACCTTC
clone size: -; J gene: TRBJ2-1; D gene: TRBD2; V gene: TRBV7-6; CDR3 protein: CASSPYSGRVYNEQFF; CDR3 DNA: TGTGCCAGCAGCCCCTATAGCGGGAGGGTTTACAATGAGCAGTTCTTC
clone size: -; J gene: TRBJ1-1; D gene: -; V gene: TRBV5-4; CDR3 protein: CASSLSLRQYTEAFF; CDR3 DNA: TGTGCCAGCAGCTTGTCGTTGAGACAGTACACTGAAGCTTTCTTT
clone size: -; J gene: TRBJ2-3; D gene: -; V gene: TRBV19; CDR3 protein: CASSDQDLRTDTQYF; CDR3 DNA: TGTGCCAGTAGTGACCAAGACCTCCGTACAGATACGCAGTATTTT
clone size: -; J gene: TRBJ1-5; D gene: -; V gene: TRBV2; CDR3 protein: CASSGEKNQPQHF; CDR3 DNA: TGTGCCAGCAGTGGTGAAAAGAATCAGCCCCAGCATTTT
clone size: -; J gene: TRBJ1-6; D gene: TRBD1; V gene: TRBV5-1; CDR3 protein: CASSLVTGIGSPLHF; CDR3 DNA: TGCGCCAGCAGCTTGGTGACAGGGATAGGATCACCCCTCCACTTT
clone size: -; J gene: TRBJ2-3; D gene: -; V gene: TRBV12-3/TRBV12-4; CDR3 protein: CASRPGSTHTQYF; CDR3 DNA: TGTGCCAGCAGGCCAGGGTCCACCCATACGCAGTATTTT
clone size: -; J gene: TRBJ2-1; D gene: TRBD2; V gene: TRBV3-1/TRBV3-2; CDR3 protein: CASSLTLAGGLHEQFF; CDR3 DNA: TGTGCCAGCAGCCTTACCTTAGCGGGGGGGCTACATGAGCAGTTCTTC
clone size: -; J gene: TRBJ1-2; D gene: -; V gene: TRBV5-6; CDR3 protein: CASSLEALVYGYTF; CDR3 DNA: TGTGCCAGCAGCTTAGAGGCCCTCGTCTATGGCTACACCTTC
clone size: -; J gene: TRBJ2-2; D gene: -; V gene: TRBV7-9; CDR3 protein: CASSRQGTGELFF; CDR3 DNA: TGTGCCAGCAGCCGGCAGGGAACCGGGGAGCTGTTTTTT
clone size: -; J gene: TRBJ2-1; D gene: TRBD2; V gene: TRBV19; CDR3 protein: CASSRGSSSGLYNEQFF; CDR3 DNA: TGTGCCAGCTCGCGAGGCTCCTCTAGCGGATTATACAATGAGCAGTTCTTC
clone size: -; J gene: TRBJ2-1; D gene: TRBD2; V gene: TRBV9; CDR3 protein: CASSAGWTSGSGGFVEQFF; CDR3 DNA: TGTGCCAGCAGCGCGGGCTGGACTAGCGGGAGTGGAGGGTTCGTTGAGCAGTTCTTC
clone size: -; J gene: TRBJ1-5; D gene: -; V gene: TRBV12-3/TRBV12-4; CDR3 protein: CASKVSHQPQHF; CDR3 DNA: TGTGCCAGCAAGGTTAGTCATCAGCCCCAGCATTTT
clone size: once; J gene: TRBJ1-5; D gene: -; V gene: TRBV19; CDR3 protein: CASNTGGQPQHF; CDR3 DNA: TGTGCCAGTAATACCGGGGGCCAGCCCCAGCATTTT
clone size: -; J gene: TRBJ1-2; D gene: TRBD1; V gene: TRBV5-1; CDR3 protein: CASSLGGQIYGYTF; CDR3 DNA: TGCGCCAGCAGCTTGGGGGGACAGATTTATGGCTACACCTTC
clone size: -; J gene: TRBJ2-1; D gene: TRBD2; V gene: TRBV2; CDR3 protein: CASSERWEGLAGGRFSYNEQFF; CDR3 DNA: TGTGCCAGCAGTGAACGGTGGGAGGGTCTAGCGGGGGGGCGTTTCTCCTACAATGAGCAGTTCTTC
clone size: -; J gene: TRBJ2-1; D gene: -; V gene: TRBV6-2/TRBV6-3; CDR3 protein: CASSHSRLPEEQFF; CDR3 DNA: TGTGCCAGCAGTCACTCTCGACTCCCGGAGGAGCAGTTCTTC
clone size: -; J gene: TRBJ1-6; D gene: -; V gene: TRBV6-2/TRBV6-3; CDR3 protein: CASSYFSGNSPLHF; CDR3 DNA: TGTGCCAGCAGTTATTTCAGTGGAAATTCACCCCTCCACTTT
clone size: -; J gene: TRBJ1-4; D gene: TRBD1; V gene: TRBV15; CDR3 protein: CATSLRTGWQGEKLFF; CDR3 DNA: TGTGCCACCAGCCTTAGGACAGGGTGGCAGGGGGAAAAACTGTTTTTT
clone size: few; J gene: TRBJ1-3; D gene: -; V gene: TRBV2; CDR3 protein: CASSVKGLKNTIYF; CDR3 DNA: TGTGCCAGCAGTGTGAAGGGTCTAAAGAACACCATATATTTT